This TCR beta chain was found in a study of cytomegalovirus exposure and HLA in healthy donors. The assay was immunoSEQ multiplex PCR, and TCRdb's table has in-frame clones only and misses some. The sample yields about 120,000 clones, roughly 90% seen once. V lost 7 bases and J lost 0; bases outside the gene matches: 3. In germline, CDR1 is MNHEY, CDR2 SMNVEV (reference sequence). The CDR3 runs to 14 residues. V is TRBV27 and J is TRBJ2-1; 7 bases line up with TRBD2. The sequenced sample was PBMCs. The sequence was collected from a woman aged 18-29 years in good health and CMV-seropositive. CDR3 protein: CASKLASSYNEQFF. CDR3 bases: TGTGCCAGCAAACTAGCGAGCTCCTACAATGAGCAGTTCTTC.